A selection of T cell receptor beta chains follows, all from one sample in a study of blood T cell repertoires in COVID-19. Profiling relied on immunoSEQ multiplex PCR, and the TCRdb table lists in-frame clones only, not all of them. Found here are approximately 280,000 clones, around 91% of them singletons; the top ten hold under 15%. Source material: peripheral blood. These receptors originate from a woman aged 60-75 years with acute or convalescent COVID-19. CDR3s include the opening cysteine and the closing phenylalanine or tryptophan. A D gene is named only where the DNA matches it firmly. Size is stated for part of the rows, as once, few or many counts, or as a class when the clone is expanded.

d_call | j_call | clone_size | v_call | cdr3_nt | cdr3_aa
. | TRBJ2-3 | . | TRBV6-2/TRBV6-3 | TGTGCCAGCAGCTCAGTAGGGGAAGCGCAGTATTTT | CASSSVGEAQYF
TRBD1 | TRBJ1-4 | . | TRBV5-4 | TGTGCCAGCAGCCTTGGACAGGGTCAGGGGCGGGAAAAACTGTTTTTT | CASSLGQGQGREKLFF
TRBD2 | TRBJ2-1 | . | TRBV9 | TGTGCCAGCAGCGCAAAGAGCGGGAGTCACTCCTACAATGAGCAGTTCTTC | CASSAKSGSHSYNEQFF
TRBD2 | TRBJ2-1 | . | TRBV18 | TGTGCCAGCTCACCGGCTAGCGGGGGTCGAGGTGAGCAGTTCTTC | CASSPASGGRGEQFF
TRBD1 | TRBJ2-7 | . | TRBV6-2/TRBV6-3 | TGTGCCAGCAGTTACGGCGGGACAGGGCTGACCTACGAGCAGTACTTC | CASSYGGTGLTYEQYF
TRBD2 | TRBJ2-1 | . | TRBV28 | TGTGCCAGCAGTTCCCCTTTAGGACTAGCGGGAGGGCCAGGGGAGCAGTTCTTC | CASSSPLGLAGGPGEQFF
TRBD1 | TRBJ2-7 | . | TRBV9 | TGTGCCAGCAGCTTCGGACAGGGGGATGGCTACGAGCAGTACTTC | CASSFGQGDGYEQYF
. | TRBJ1-5 | . | TRBV27 | TGTGCCAGTTCAGGGAGGGAAGGGATCCAGCCCCAGCATTTT | CASSGREGIQPQHF
. | TRBJ2-5 | . | TRBV28 | TGTGCCAGCAATGAAGGGCGGGTGGAGACCCAGTACTTC | CASNEGRVETQYF
. | TRBJ1-1 | . | TRBV6-5 | TGTGCCAGCAGTTACTCGAGGCTCGGGAACACTGAAGCTTTCTTT | CASSYSRLGNTEAFF
. | TRBJ1-5 | . | TRBV12-3/TRBV12-4 | TGTGCCAGCAGTTCACGAGGAGATCAGCCCCAGCATTTT | CASSSRGDQPQHF
. | TRBJ1-5 | . | TRBV6-5 | TGTGCCAGCAGTTCGACCGCGGGACTGCCGGATCAGCCCCAGCATTTT | CASSSTAGLPDQPQHF
TRBD1 | TRBJ1-5 | . | TRBV7-9 | TGTGCCAGCAGCATAACCGGGACAGGAGATCAGCCCCAGCATTTT | CASSITGTGDQPQHF
. | TRBJ1-1 | . | TRBV4-1 | TGCGCCAGCAGCCAAGTCCCCGGGGACACTGAAGCTTTCTTT | CASSQVPGDTEAFF
. | TRBJ1-2 | . | TRBV9 | TGTGCCAGCAGCGTAGGTAGTCCTGTCTATGGCTACACCTTC | CASSVGSPVYGYTF
. | TRBJ1-1 | . | TRBV6-5 | TGTGCCAGCAGTTACTCCATCCCCGGGTACACTGAAGCTTTCTTT | CASSYSIPGYTEAFF
. | TRBJ1-3 | once | TRBV28 | TGTGGAGCGTCCTCTGGAAACACCATATATTTT | CGASSGNTIYF
TRBD1 | TRBJ2-1 | . | TRBV10-3 | TGTGCCATCATTGGGTCCCTGCCGGGACAGGGTTTCAATGAGCAGTTCTTC | CAIIGSLPGQGFNEQFF
TRBD1 | TRBJ2-1 | . | TRBV24-1 | TGTGCCACCAGTGACCCAAGGACAGGGACCTACAATGAGCAGTTCTTC | CATSDPRTGTYNEQFF
TRBD1 | TRBJ2-7 | . | TRBV7-8 | TGTGCCAGCAGCACAAAAAGGTTACGGACAGGGTTAACCTACGAGCAGTACTTC | CASSTKRLRTGLTYEQYF
. | TRBJ1-4 | once | TRBV5-1 | TGCGCCAGCAGCTTGGCTTCGGGGGTTGGGCTGTTTTTT | CASSLASGVGLFF
. | TRBJ1-2 | . | TRBV3-1/TRBV3-2 | TGTGCCAGCAGCGTCCGTGCGGCCAGTGGCTACACCTTC | CASSVRAASGYTF
. | TRBJ1-6 | . | TRBV6-5 | TGTGCCAGCAGCCCCGGGGGGGTAAGGGAATCACCCCTCCACTTT | CASSPGGVRESPLHF
. | TRBJ1-5 | . | TRBV30 | TGTGCCTGGACGGGACAAGCAGGTCAGCCCCAGCATTTT | CAWTGQAGQPQHF
TRBD2 | TRBJ2-1 | . | TRBV3-1/TRBV3-2 | TGTGCCAGCAGCCACACGGGACTAGCGGGGGGCAATGAGCAGTTCTTC | CASSHTGLAGGNEQFF
TRBD1 | TRBJ1-2 | . | TRBV14 | TGTGCCAGCAGCCAAAAGTTAATAGGGGACAGATATGGCTACACCTTC | CASSQKLIGDRYGYTF
. | TRBJ1-2 | . | TRBV7-9 | TGTGCCAGCAGCTTAGGGACAGCCAACTATGGCTACACCTTC | CASSLGTANYGYTF
TRBD1 | TRBJ1-1 | . | TRBV29-1 | TGCAGCGTTCGACAGGGGACCACTGAAGCTTTCTTT | CSVRQGTTEAFF
TRBD2 | TRBJ2-1 | . | TRBV7-2 | TGTGCCAGCAGCTTAGCGGGAGGGCACTACAATGAGCAGTTCTTC | CASSLAGGHYNEQFF
. | TRBJ1-1 | . | TRBV5-1 | TGCGCCAGTGGGACTGCGGTGAACACTGAAGCTTTCTTT | CASGTAVNTEAFF
TRBD1 | TRBJ2-7 | few | TRBV9 | TGTGCCAGCAGCGCCTCCGGGACAGGGATAGAGCAGTACTTC | CASSASGTGIEQYF
. | TRBJ2-1 | . | TRBV21-1 | TGTGCCAGCAGCAAAGGGGGGTTAGCGGGAGGGCCCTCCTACAATGAGCAGTTCTTC | CASSKGGLAGGPSYNEQFF
. | TRBJ1-5 | . | TRBV28 | TGTGCCAGCAGTCAGGGGTCAAACAATCAGCCCCAGCATTTT | CASSQGSNNQPQHF
. | TRBJ2-1 | . | TRBV6-5 | TGTGCCAGCATAAGAGACAACTACAATGAGCAGTTCTTC | CASIRDNYNEQFF
TRBD1 | TRBJ1-1 | . | TRBV9 | TGTGCCAGCAGCGCAGGGACAGGGAACACTGAAGCTTTCTTT | CASSAGTGNTEAFF
. | TRBJ2-7 | . | TRBV28 | TGTGCCAGCACTGAGCAGGGGAAGTACGAGCAGTACTTC | CASTEQGKYEQYF
TRBD2 | TRBJ2-7 | once | TRBV19 | TGTGCCAGTAGTATACCGGCGGGAGGTGCCCACGAGCAGTACTTC | CASSIPAGGAHEQYF
. | TRBJ1-1 | . | TRBV5-6 | TGTGCCAGCAGCTTGGACAGGGAAGACACTGAAGCTTTCTTT | CASSLDREDTEAFF
TRBD1 | TRBJ2-2 | few | TRBV3-1/TRBV3-2 | TGTGCCAGCAGCCCACCGACAGGGTACGCCGGGGAGCTGTTTTTT | CASSPPTGYAGELFF
TRBD2 | TRBJ2-5 | . | TRBV18 | TGTGCCAGCTCACCCCGGGCGGGAGGGGCCTTCCAAGAGACCCAGTACTTC | CASSPRAGGAFQETQYF
. | TRBJ1-4 | . | TRBV27 | TGTGCCAGCAGTTCCCCCTCTCCTAATGAAAAACTGTTTTTT | CASSSPSPNEKLFF
. | TRBJ1-2 | . | TRBV28 | TGTGCCAGCAGTCCGCACAGGTCCGGGGGCTACACCTTC | CASSPHRSGGYTF
. | TRBJ1-5 | . | TRBV2 | TGTGCCAGCAGTGGACAGGTCAATCAGCCCCAGCATTTT | CASSGQVNQPQHF